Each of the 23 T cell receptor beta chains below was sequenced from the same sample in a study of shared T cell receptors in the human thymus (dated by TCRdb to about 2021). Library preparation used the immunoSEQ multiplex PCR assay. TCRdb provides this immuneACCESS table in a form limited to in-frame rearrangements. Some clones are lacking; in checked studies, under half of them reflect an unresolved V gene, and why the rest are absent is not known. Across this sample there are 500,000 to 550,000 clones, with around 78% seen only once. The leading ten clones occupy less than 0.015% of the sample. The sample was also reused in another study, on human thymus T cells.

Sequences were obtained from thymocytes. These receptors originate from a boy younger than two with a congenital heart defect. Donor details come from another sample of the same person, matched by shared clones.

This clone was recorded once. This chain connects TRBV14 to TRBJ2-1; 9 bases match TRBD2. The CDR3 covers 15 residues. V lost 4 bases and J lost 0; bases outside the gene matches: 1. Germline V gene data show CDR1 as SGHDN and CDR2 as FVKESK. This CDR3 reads CASSRSGSSYNEQFF. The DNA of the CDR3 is TGTGCCAGCAGCCGTAGCGGGAGCTCCTACAATGAGCAGTTCTTC.

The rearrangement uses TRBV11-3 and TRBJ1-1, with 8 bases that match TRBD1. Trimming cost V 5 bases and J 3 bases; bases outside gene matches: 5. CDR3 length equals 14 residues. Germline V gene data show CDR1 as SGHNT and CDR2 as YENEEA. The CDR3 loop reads CASSANRGDTEAFF. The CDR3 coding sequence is TGTGCCAGCAGCGCGAACAGGGGGGACACTGAAGCTTTCTTT.

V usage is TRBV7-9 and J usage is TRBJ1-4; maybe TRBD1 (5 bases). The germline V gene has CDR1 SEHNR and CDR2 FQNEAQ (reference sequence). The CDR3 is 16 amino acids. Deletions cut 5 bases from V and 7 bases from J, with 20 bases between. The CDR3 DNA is TGTGCCAGCAGCCGGATGGGAAACAGGCTGGGTGAAAAACTGTTTTTT. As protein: CASSRMGNRLGEKLFF.

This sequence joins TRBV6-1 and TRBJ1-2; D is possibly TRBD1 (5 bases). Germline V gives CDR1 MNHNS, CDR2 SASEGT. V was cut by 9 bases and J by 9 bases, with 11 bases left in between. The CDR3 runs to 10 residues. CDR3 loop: CASRRGSYTF. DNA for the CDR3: TGTGCCAGTAGGCGGGGCAGCTACACCTTC.

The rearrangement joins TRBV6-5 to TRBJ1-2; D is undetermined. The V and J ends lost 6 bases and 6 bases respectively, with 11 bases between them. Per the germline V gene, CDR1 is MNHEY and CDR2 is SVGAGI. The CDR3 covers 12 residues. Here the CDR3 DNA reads TGTGCCAGCAGATTGGGTGGAGATGGCTACACCTTC. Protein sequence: CASRLGGDGYTF.

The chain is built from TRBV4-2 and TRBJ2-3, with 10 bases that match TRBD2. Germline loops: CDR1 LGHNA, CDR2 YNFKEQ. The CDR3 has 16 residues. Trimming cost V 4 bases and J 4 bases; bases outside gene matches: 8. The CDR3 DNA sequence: TGTGCCAGCAGCCGGAAGCTAGCGGGAGTGGCAGATACGCAGTATTTT. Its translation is CASSRKLAGVADTQYF.

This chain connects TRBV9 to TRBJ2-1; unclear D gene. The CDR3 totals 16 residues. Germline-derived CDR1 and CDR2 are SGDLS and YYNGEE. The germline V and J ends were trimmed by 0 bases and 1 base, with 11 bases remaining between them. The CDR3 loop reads CASSVAPSYSYNEQFF. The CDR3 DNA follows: TGTGCCAGCAGCGTAGCTCCGAGCTATTCCTACAATGAGCAGTTCTTC.

The CDR3 DNA follows: TGTGCCAGCAGCCTCCAGGGGTTCTATGGCTACACCTTC. The encoded protein is CASSLQGFYGYTF. The chain couples TRBV25-1 to TRBJ1-2, with TRBD1 as a possible D gene (6 bases). Germline values: CDR1 MGHDK, CDR2 SYGVNS. This CDR3 contains 13 residues. V was trimmed by 6 bases and J by 4 bases, leaving 12 bases between them.

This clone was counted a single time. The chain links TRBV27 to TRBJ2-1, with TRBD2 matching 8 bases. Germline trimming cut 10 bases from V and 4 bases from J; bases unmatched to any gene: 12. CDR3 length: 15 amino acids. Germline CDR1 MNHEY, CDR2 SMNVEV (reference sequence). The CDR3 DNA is TGTGCCACCAGCCGTCAAGCGGGGGTTTACAATGAGCAGTTCTTC. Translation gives CATSRQAGVYNEQFF.

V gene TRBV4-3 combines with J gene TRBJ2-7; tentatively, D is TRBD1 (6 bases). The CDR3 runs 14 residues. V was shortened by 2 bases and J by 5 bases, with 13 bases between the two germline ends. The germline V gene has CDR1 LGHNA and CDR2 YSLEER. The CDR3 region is CASSQHTGRHEQYF. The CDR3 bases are TGCGCCAGCAGCCAACATACAGGGCGCCACGAGCAGTACTTC.

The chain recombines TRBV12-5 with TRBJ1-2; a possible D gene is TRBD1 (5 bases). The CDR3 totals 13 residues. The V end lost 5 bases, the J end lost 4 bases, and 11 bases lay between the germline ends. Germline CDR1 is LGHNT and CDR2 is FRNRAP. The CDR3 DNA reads TGTGCTAGTGGTCACCAGGGAGGCTATGGCTACACCTTC. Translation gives CASGHQGGYGYTF.

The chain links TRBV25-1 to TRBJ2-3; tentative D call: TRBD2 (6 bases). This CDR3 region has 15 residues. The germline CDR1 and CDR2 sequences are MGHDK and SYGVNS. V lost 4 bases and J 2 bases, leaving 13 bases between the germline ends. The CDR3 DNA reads TGTGCCAGCAGTGTCATTTGGGGGGACACAGATACGCAGTATTTT. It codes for CASSVIWGDTDTQYF.

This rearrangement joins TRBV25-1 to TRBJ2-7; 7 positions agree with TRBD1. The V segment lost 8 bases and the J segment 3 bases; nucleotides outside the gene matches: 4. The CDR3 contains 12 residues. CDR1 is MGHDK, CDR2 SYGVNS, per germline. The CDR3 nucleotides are TGTGCCAGCCAGGGACAGCTCTACGAGCAGTACTTC. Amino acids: CASQGQLYEQYF.

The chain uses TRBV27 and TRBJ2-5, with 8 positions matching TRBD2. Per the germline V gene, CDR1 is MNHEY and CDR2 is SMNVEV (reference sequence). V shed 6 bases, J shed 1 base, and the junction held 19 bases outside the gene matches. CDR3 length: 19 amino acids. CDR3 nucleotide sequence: TGTGCCAGCAGCCTGTCCGGGGGGGAAGGTAGCGGAGCCCAAGAGACCCAGTACTTC. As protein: CASSLSGGEGSGAQETQYF.

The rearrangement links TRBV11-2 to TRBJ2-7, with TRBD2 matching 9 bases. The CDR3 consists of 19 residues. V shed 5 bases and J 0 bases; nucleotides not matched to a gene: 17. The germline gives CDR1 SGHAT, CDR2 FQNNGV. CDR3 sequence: CASSPQAPRLADSSYEQYF. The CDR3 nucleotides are TGTGCCAGCAGCCCGCAAGCCCCCCGACTAGCGGACAGCTCCTACGAGCAGTACTTC.

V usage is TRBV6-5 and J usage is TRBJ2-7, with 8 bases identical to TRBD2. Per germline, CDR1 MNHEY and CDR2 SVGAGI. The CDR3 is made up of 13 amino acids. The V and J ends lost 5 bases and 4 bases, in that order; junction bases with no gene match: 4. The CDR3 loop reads CASSITGGYEQYF. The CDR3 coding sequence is TGTGCCAGCAGTATTACGGGAGGGTACGAGCAGTACTTC.

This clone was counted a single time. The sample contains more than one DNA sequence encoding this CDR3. The CDR3 DNA reads TGTGCCAGCAGCTCCGGACAGGGGGCCTACGAGCAGTACTTC. Amino acids: CASSSGQGAYEQYF. V usage is TRBV5-4 and J usage is TRBJ2-7, with 10 bases aligning to TRBD1. V dropped 3 bases and J dropped 2; count of bases not matched to a gene: 2. The germline V gene encodes CDR1 SGHNT and CDR2 YYREEE (reference sequence). This CDR3 is built from 14 residues.

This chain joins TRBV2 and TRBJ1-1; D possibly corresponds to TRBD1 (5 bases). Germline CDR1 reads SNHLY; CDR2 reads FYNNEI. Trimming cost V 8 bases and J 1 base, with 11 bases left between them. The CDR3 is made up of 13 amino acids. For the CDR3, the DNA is TGTGCCAGCGCCCTCACAGGGAACACTGAAGCTTTCTTT. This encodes CASALTGNTEAFF.

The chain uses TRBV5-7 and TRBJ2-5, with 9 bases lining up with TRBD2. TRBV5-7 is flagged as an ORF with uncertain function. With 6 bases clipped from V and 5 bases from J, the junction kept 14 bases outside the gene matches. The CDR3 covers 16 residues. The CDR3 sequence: CASNPWGREGSETQYF. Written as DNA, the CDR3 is TGTGCCAGCAACCCCTGGGGGCGGGAGGGATCGGAGACCCAGTACTTC.

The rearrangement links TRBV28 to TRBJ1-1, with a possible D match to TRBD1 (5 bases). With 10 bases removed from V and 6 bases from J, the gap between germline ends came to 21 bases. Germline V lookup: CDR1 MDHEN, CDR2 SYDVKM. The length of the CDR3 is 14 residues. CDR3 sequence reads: CATQGRGVWSEAFF. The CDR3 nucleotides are TGTGCCACCCAGGGACGGGGGGTCTGGTCTGAAGCTTTCTTT.

CDR3 sequence: CASSQLGRQYF. The CDR3, as DNA: TGCGCCAGCAGCCAACTGGGCAGGCAGTACTTC. The chain joins TRBV4-3 to TRBJ2-7; D is unclear. With 2 bases removed from V and 9 bases from J, the gap between germline ends came to 8 bases. Per the germline V gene, CDR1 is LGHNA and CDR2 is YSLEER. This CDR3 is 11 amino acids long.

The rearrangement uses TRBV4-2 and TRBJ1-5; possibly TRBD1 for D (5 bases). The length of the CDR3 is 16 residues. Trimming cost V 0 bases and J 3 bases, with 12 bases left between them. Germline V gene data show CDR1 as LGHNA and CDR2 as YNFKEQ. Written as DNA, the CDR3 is TGTGCCAGCAGCCAAGACAGGGTTGGGGCCAATCAGCCCCAGCATTTT. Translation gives CASSQDRVGANQPQHF.

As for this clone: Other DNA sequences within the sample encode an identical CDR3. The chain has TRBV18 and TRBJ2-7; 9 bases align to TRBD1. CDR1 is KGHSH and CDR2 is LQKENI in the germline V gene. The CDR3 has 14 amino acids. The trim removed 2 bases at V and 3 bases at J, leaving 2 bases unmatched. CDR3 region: CASSPGTGIYEQYF. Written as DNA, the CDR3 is TGTGCCAGCTCACCAGGGACAGGGATCTACGAGCAGTACTTC. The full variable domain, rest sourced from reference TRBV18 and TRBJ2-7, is NAGVMQNPRHLVRRRGQEARLRCSPMKGHSHVYWYRQLPEEGLKFMVYLQKENIIDESGMPKERFSAEFPKEGPSILRIQQVVRGDSAAYFCASSPGTGIYEQYFGPGTRLTVT.